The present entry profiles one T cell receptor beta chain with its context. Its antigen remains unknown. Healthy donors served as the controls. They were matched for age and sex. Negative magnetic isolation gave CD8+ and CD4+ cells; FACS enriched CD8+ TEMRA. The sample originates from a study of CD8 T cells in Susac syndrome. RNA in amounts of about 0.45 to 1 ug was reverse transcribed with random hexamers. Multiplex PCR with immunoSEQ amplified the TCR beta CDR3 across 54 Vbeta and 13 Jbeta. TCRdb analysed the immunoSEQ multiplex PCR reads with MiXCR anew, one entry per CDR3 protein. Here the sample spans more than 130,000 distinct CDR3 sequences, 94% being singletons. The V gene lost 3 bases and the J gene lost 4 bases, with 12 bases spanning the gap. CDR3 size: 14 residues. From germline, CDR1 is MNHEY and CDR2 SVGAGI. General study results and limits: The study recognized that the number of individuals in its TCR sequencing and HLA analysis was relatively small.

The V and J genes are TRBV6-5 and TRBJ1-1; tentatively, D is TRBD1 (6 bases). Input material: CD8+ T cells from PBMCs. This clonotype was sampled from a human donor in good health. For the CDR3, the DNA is TGTGCCAGCAGTTATGGGACATTCGCCACTGAAGCTTTCTTT. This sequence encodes CASSYGTFATEAFF.